These 16 T cell receptor beta chains share one sample of origin, sequenced in a study of T cells expressing NK-cell markers. Reanalyzing the 5' RACE reads, TCRdb keeps one entry per CDR3 protein, without DNA. Its table lists about 430,000 distinct CDR3 sequences. Sequenced sample: blood T cells: a sorted CD56 or NKG2C T cell subset, CD4+ or CD8+ T cells, or bulk PBMC T cells (not recorded which). These receptors were obtained from a woman in her fifties or sixties in good health.

V and J are TRBV10-3 and TRBJ2-1; the D gene TCRdb calls, TRBD1, cannot be checked with no DNA. Germline CDR1 ENHRY, CDR2 SYGVKD. The CDR3 contains 12 residues. CDR3: CAISEPPGEQFF.

CDR3 loop: CASSPSGLSYNEQFF. This chain joins TRBV5-1 and TRBJ2-1; TCRdb selects TRBD2, and the lack of DNA leaves this call unchecked. The CDR3 runs to 15 residues. Germline V gene sequence: CDR1 SGHRS, CDR2 YFSETQ.

The V and J genes are TRBV7-3 and TRBJ2-3; with no DNA, the TCRdb D assignment of TRBD1 cannot be verified. Germline loops: CDR1 SGHTA, CDR2 FQGTGA. CDR3 size: 14 residues. CDR3 loop: CASSRGGEESTQYF. The full variable domain, its missing parts supplied by reference TRBV7-3 and TRBJ2-3, is GAGVSQTPSNKVTEKGKYVELRCDPISGHTALYWYRQSLGQGPEFLIYFQGTGAADDSGLPNDRFFAVRPEGSVSTLKIQRTERGDSAVYLCASSRGGEESTQYFGPGTRLTVL.

The chain carries TRBV18 and TRBJ2-3; the TRBD2 assignment by TCRdb is unverifiable without DNA. CDR3 length: 16 residues. From germline, CDR1 is KGHSH and CDR2 LQKENI. CDR3 protein: CASSPLGPGGTDTQYF.

The rearrangement uses TRBV9 and TRBJ2-1. This CDR3 is 14 amino acids long. Germline CDR1 is SGDLS and CDR2 is YYNGEE. The CDR3 loop is CASSVTSSYNEQFF.

The rearrangement joins TRBV5-1 to TRBJ1-1. Germline V CDR1 and CDR2: SGHRS, YFSETQ. This CDR3 has 12 residues. CDR3 in amino acids: CASRQSGTEAFF. Full variable domain (outside the CDR3, taken from reference TRBV5-1 and TRBJ1-1): KAGVTQTPRYLIKTRGQQVTLSCSPISGHRSVSWYQQTPGQGLQFLFEYFSETQRNKGNFPGRFSGRQFSNSRSEMNVSTLELGDSALYLCASRQSGTEAFFGQGTRLTVV.

The chain carries TRBV7-2 and TRBJ2-5; the D gene TCRdb calls, TRBD2, cannot be checked with no DNA. Per the germline V gene, CDR1 is SGHTA and CDR2 is FQGNSA. The CDR3 extends over 15 amino acids. The CDR3 loop is CASSSPGTPQETQYF. The variable domain in full, completed from reference TRBV7-2 and TRBJ2-5, reads GAGVSQSPSNKVTEKGKDVELRCDPISGHTALYWYRQSLGQGLEFLIYFQGNSAPDKSGLPSDRFSAERTGGSVSTLTIQRTQQEDSAVYLCASSSPGTPQETQYFGPGTRLLVL.

The chain joins TRBV20-1 to TRBJ2-3; TCRdb returns TRBD2, unconfirmable since there is no DNA. Germline V gene data show CDR1 as DFQATT and CDR2 as SNEGSKA (reference sequence). This CDR3 contains 12 residues. The CDR3 sequence is CSALGREGLLYF.

The V call is TRBV4-1, the J call TRBJ2-5; TCRdb indicates TRBD1, and absent DNA this call remains unverified. Germline CDR1 and CDR2: MGHRA and YSYEKL. The CDR3 extends over 14 amino acids. CDR3 in amino acids: CASSQPGGRQTQYF.

The chain combines TRBV5-1 with TRBJ2-5. Germline assignment: CDR1 SGHRS and CDR2 YFSETQ. The CDR3 covers 14 residues. This chain's CDR3 is CASSFGSIQETQYF. Filled out from reference TRBV5-1 and TRBJ2-5, the complete variable domain reads KAGVTQTPRYLIKTRGQQVTLSCSPISGHRSVSWYQQTPGQGLQFLFEYFSETQRNKGNFPGRFSGRQFSNSRSEMNVSTLELGDSALYLCASSFGSIQETQYFGPGTRLLVL.

The chain is built from TRBV14 and TRBJ1-1; TCRdb selects TRBD1, and the lack of DNA leaves this call unchecked. The germline V gene encodes CDR1 SGHDN and CDR2 FVKESK. There are 13 residues in the CDR3. CDR3 amino acids: CASSHDQGTEAFF.

The CDR3 sequence is CASSLGLGRGDTQYF. The chain combines TRBV12-3 or TRBV12-4 with TRBJ2-3; lacking DNA, the TRBD1 call made by TCRdb goes unchecked. CDR3 length: 15 amino acids.

This chain uses TRBV4-1 with TRBJ2-2; TCRdb reports TRBD1, a call that lacks DNA to check it against. There are 17 residues in the CDR3. Germline-derived CDR1 and CDR2 are MGHRA and YSYEKL. The CDR3: CASSHPRQGMNTGELFF.

The rearrangement joins TRBV12-3 or TRBV12-4 to TRBJ1-5. The CDR3 is made up of 16 amino acids. The CDR3 loop is CASSLVEGWRNQPQHF.

The chain combines TRBV29-1 with TRBJ1-1; the D call of TRBD1 rests on TCRdb alone, since no DNA is present to check it. This CDR3 comprises 13 residues. The germline V gene encodes CDR1 SQVTM and CDR2 ANQGSEA. CDR3 in amino acids: CSVDRAGGEKAFF.

V usage is TRBV6-5 and J usage is TRBJ2-3; no DNA is available, so the TRBD1 call from TCRdb remains unchecked. The CDR3 spans 14 residues. Germline-derived CDR1 and CDR2 are MNHEY and SVGAGI. The CDR3 reads CASSYGGGEDTQYF.